The following is a T cell receptor beta chain sequence with its context. Its antigen is unidentified. Amplification targeted TCR beta CDR3 regions from RNA transcripts. Primed by the HTBI set, a first-round RT-PCR was run on the TCR CDR3. One entry per CDR3 protein results from TCRdb running MiXCR on the multiplex PCR reads. Of about 210,000 distinct CDR3 sequences in the sample, approximately 17% were seen once. The trim removed 6 bases at V and 8 bases at J, leaving 9 bases unmatched. The CDR3 has 14 residues. The data were taken from a study of T cells in Graves' hyperthyroidism and ophthalmopathy. Whole-study findings and limits: Ophthalmopathy prediction by the model preceded onset by a median approximately 6.1 months.

V gene TRBV12-3 or TRBV12-4 combines with J gene TRBJ2-1, with 8 bases lining up with TRBD2. The sequence derives from a man between 45 and 60 years old with Graves' hyperthyroidism. Sequenced: blood. The CDR3 reads CASRPAGALDEQFF. The CDR3 nucleotides are TGTGCCAGCAGACCAGCGGGAGCTTTAGATGAGCAGTTCTTC.